This TCR beta chain was documented in a study of cytomegalovirus exposure and HLA in healthy donors. The primer mix had 60 Vbeta and 13 Jbeta primers. Data came from immunoSEQ multiplex PCR; TCRdb stores just in-frame clones and leaves some out. The sample has around 120,000 clones; about 80% are singletons. Study results and limitations: Researchers catalogued over 150 TCR beta chains as cytomegalovirus-associated. HLA-A and HLA-B allele assignments for most subjects were reportedly predicted accurately using TCR beta sequences. By a later analysis, the bulk of CMV-associated TCR beta chains appeared HLA-restricted.

Concerning this clone: The antigen remains undetermined.

All donors participated as healthy donors of bone marrow. CDR3 length: 14 residues. The V and J ends lost 4 bases and 7 bases, in that order; junction bases with no gene match: 7. Germline CDR1 PRHDT, CDR2 FYEKMQ (reference sequence). This receptor was obtained from a man between 45 and 60 years old in good health and CMV-seropositive. This chain uses TRBV13 with TRBJ1-1; 9 nucleotides align to TRBD1. Sequences were obtained from PBMCs. CDR3 residues: CASSSGQGSGEAFF. Here the CDR3 DNA reads TGTGCCAGCAGCTCGGGACAGGGTTCGGGTGAAGCTTTCTTT.